This TCR beta chain was obtained from a study of T cell repertoires in cytomegalovirus infection. Overall study context: CMV epitopes that were recently identified and HLA-C-restricted were used alongside well-studied HLA-B-restricted ones. CMV infection together with matching HLA type was indicated by public TCR beta signatures.

In regard to this clonotype: Its matching antigen is unknown.

A single record per CDR3 protein comes from TCRdb applying MiXCR to the reads. The sample includes tens of thousands of distinct CDR3 sequences, around 23% of them seen just once. Study-wide results and limits: Frequencies of public TCR beta families were cumulated, and this identified carriers of CMV plus the relevant HLA. In two of eight donors, the top clonotype was HLA-C-restricted CMV-specific.

This TCR derives from a human donor in good health (CMV status not recorded). Some clones in this sample may be carry-over from other donors' samples. This material consisted of CD8+ T cells from cultured PBMCs, taken from culture after CMV antigen stimulation.

The CDR3 DNA reads TGTGCCAGCACGGTCAGGGGGGGACACACAGATACGCAGTATTTT. This encodes CASTVRGGHTDTQYF. The chain is built from TRBV12-3 or TRBV12-4 and TRBJ2-3; D possibly matches TRBD1 or TRBD2 (7 bases each). The CDR3 spans 15 residues. Trimming shortened V by 7 bases and J by 2 bases, and 16 bases separated the two germline ends.